This paragraph covers one T cell receptor beta chain sequence. This sample is part of a study of T-cell reconstitution after alpha-beta-depleted transplantation in children. Preparing the TCRbeta library involved the use of unique molecular identifiers. TCRdb processed the PCR reads anew with MiXCR; each CDR3 protein has one entry. Of around 380,000 distinct CDR3 sequences listed, around 9.9% are singletons. V was pared by 4 bases and J by 6 bases, with 3 bases of the junction left unmatched. There are 14 residues in the CDR3. Germline loops: CDR1 ENHRY, CDR2 SYGVKD. Sequences were derived from PBMCs from the stem cell graft donor, sampled from the stem cell graft. The sequence came from a human donor who donated a stem cell graft to a child with acute myeloid leukemia. The V gene is TRBV10-3, the J gene TRBJ2-7, with 13 positions matching TRBD2. CDR3 protein: CAISATSGGGEQYV. CDR3 DNA: TGTGCCATCAGTGCTACTAGCGGGGGGGGCGAGCAGTACGTC.